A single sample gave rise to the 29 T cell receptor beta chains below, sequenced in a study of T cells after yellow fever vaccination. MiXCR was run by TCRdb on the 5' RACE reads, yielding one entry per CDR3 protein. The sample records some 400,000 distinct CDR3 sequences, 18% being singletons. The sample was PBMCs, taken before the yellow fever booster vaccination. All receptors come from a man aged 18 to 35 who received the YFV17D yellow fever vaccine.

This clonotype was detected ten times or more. The DNA for the CDR3 is TGTGCCAGCAGTGAAGATGGCAATCAGCCCCAGCATTTT. It codes for CASSEDGNQPQHF. The chain employs TRBV6-1 and TRBJ1-5; D gene unclear. The germline CDR1 and CDR2 sequences are MNHNS and SASEGT. This CDR3 spans 13 amino acids. The V and J ends lost 1 base and 2 bases respectively, with 3 bases between them.

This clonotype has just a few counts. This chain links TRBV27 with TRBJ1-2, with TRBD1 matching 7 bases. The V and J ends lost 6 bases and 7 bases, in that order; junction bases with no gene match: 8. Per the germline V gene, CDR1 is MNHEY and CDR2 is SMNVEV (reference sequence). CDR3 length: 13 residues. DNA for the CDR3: TGTGCCAGCAGCCTGACAGGGTTCTCTGGCTACACCTTC. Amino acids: CASSLTGFSGYTF.

The CDR3 here is CASSYVGQGAFAGELFF. In DNA form, the CDR3 reads TGTGCCAGCAGCTACGTAGGACAGGGGGCTTTTGCCGGGGAGCTGTTTTTT. The rearrangement joins TRBV11-2 to TRBJ2-2; 11 nucleotides match TRBD1. V shed 4 bases and J 6 bases; nucleotides not matched to a gene: 10. This CDR3 region has 17 residues. Germline values: CDR1 SGHAT, CDR2 FQNNGV.

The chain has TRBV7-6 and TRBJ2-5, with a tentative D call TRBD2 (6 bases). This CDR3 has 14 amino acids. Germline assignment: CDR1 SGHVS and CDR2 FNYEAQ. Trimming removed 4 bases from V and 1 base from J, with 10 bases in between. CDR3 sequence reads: CASSYLGGQETQYF. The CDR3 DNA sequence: TGTGCCAGCAGCTATCTCGGGGGCCAAGAGACCCAGTACTTC.

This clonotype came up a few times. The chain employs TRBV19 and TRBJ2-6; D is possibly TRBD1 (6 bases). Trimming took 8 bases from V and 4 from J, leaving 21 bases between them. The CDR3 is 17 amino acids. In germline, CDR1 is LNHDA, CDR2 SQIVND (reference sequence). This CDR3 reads CASAMRHRVSGANVLTF. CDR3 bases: TGTGCCAGTGCAATGCGCCACAGGGTATCGGGGGCCAACGTCCTGACTTTC.

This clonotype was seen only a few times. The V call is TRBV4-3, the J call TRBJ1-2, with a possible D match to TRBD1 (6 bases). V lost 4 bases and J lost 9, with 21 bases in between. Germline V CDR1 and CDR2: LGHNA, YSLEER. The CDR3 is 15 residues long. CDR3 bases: TGCGCCAGCAGCCCAGACCCCGGGACACCCTTGCGCTACACCTTC. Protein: CASSPDPGTPLRYTF.

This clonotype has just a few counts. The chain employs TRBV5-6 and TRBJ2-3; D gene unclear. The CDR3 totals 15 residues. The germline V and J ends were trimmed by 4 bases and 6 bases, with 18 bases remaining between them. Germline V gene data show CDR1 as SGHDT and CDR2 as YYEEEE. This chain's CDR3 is CASSRLEVFGDTQYF. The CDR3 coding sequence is TGTGCCAGCAGCCGCCTGGAAGTTTTCGGCGATACGCAGTATTTT.

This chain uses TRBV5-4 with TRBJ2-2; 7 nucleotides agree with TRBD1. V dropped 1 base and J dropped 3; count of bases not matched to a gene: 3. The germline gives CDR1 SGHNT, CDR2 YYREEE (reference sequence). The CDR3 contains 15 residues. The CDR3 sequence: CASSLRQGDTGELFF. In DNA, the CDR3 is TGTGCCAGCAGCTTGCGTCAGGGGGACACCGGGGAGCTGTTTTTT.

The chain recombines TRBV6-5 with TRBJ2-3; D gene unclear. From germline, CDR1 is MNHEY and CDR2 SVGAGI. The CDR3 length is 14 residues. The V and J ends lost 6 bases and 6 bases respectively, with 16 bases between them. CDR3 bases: TGTGCCAGCAGAAAGAACCTTCTGGGGGATACGCAGTATTTT. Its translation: CASRKNLLGDTQYF.

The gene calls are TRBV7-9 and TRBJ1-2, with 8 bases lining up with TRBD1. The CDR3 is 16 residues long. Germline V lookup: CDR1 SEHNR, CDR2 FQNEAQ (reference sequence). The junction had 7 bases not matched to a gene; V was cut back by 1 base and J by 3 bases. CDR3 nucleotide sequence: TGTGCCAGCAGCTTAGGGGCAGGGGGCGCTGACTATGGCTACACCTTC. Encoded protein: CASSLGAGGADYGYTF.

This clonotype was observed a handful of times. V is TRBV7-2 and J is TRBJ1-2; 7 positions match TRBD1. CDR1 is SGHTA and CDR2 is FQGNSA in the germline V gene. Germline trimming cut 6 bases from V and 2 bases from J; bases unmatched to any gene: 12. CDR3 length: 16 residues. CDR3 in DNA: TGTGCCAGCAGGTCGGGAGGGGGCCGTTCCAACTATGGCTACACCTTC. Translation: CASRSGGGRSNYGYTF.

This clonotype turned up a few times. The CDR3 nucleotides are TGTGCCAGCAGCCCTCGTATACTGGCGGACACCGGGGAGCTGTTTTTT. Its protein product is CASSPRILADTGELFF. J is TRBJ2-2 and V is TRBV5-6; D gene uncertain. This CDR3 region has 16 residues. Trimming took off 4 bases at V and 3 bases at J, with 16 bases between the two ends. Germline CDR1 is SGHDT and CDR2 is YYEEEE.

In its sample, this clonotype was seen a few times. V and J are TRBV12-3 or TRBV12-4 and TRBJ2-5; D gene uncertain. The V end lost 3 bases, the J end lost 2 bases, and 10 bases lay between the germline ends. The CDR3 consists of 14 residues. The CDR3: CASSFKVEQETQYF. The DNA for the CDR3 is TGTGCCAGCAGTTTCAAGGTTGAACAAGAGACCCAGTACTTC.

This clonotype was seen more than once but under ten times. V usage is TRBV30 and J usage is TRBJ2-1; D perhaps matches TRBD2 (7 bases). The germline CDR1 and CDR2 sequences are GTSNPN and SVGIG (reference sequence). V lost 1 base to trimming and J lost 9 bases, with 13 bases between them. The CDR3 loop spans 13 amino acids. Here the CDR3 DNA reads TGTGCCTGGAGTGATTCGGGGGGCCCTGAGCAGTTCTTC. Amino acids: CAWSDSGGPEQFF. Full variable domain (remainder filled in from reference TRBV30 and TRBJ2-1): SQTIHQWPATLVQPVGSPLSLECTVEGTSNPNLYWYRQAAGRGLQLLFYSVGIGQISSEVPQNLSASRPQDRQFILSSKKLLLSDSGFYLCAWSDSGGPEQFFGPGTRLTVL.

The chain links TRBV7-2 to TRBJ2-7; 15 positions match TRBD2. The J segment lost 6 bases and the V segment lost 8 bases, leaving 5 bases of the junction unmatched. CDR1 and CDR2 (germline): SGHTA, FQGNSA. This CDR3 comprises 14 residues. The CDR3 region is CASRTSGGVGEQYF. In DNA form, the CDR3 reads TGTGCCAGCCGGACTAGCGGGGGGGTAGGCGAGCAGTACTTC.

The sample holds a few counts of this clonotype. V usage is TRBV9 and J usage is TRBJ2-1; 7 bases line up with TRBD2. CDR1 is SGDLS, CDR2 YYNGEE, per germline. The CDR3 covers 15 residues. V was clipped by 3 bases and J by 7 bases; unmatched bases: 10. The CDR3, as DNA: TGTGCCAGCAGCGCCGGGACTATATATAATAATGAGCAGTTCTTC. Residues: CASSAGTIYNNEQFF.

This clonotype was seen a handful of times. The CDR3 nucleotides read TGTGCCATCAGAGAGGACCTAGGAAGGCGTAATTCACCCCTCCACTTT. It encodes CAIREDLGRRNSPLHF. The chain uses TRBV10-3 and TRBJ1-6; D is uncertain. Germline loops: CDR1 ENHRY, CDR2 SYGVKD. The CDR3 consists of 16 residues. V lost 6 bases and J 6 bases, leaving 18 bases between the germline ends.

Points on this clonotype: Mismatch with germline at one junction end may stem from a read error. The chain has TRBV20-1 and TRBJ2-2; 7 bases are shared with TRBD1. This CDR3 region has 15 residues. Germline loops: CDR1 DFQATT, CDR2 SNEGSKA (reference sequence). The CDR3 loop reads CSAAGQVLNSGELFF. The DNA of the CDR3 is TGCAGTGCCGCCGGACAGGTTTTGAACTCCGGGGAGCTGTTTTTT.

CDR3 sequence reads: CASSAFNNEQFF. CDR3 sequence (DNA): TGTGCCAGCAGCGCCTTTAACAATGAGCAGTTCTTC. The chain has TRBV7-2 and TRBJ2-1; D gene ambiguous. Germline V gene data show CDR1 as SGHTA and CDR2 as FQGNSA. This CDR3 region has 12 residues. Trimming left V 5 bases short and J 5 bases short, with 7 bases between.

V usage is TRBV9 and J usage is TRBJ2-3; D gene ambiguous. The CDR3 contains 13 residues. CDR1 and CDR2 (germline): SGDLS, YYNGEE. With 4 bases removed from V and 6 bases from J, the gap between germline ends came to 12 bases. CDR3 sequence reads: CASSPSLLDTQYF. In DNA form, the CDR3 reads TGTGCCAGCAGCCCCTCACTCTTGGATACGCAGTATTTT.

CDR3 sequence reads: CASSEWETSGNEQFF. CDR3 nucleotides: TGTGCCAGCAGTGAATGGGAGACAAGCGGCAATGAGCAGTTCTTC. The rearrangement links TRBV25-1 to TRBJ2-1, with D possibly being TRBD2 (5 bases). CDR3 size: 15 residues. Germline-derived CDR1 and CDR2 are MGHDK and SYGVNS. V was shortened by 1 base and J by 6 bases, with 13 bases between the two germline ends.

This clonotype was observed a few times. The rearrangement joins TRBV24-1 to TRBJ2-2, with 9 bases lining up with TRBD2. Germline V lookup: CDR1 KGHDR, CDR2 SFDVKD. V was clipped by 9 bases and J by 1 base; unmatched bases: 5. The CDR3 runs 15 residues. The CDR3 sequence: CATGRTSENTGELFF. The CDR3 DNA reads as TGTGCCACCGGGAGGACTAGCGAGAACACCGGGGAGCTGTTTTTT.

The CDR3 DNA reads TGTGCCAGCAGTTACTACGCTAGCGGGGGGAACAATGAGCAGTTCTTC. It codes for CASSYYASGGNNEQFF. This chain connects TRBV6-5 to TRBJ2-1; 11 positions agree with TRBD2. The junction had 4 bases not matched to a gene; V was cut back by 1 base and J by 5 bases. CDR1 is MNHEY, CDR2 SVGAGI, per germline. The CDR3 covers 16 residues.

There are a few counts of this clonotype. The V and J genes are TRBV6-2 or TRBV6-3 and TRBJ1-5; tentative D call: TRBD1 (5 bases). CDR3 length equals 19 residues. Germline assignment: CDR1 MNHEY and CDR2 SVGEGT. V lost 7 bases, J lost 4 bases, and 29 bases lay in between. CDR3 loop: CASNVGRSTLGTQNQPQHF. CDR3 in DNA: TGTGCCAGCAATGTGGGCCGCAGCACCCTCGGGACCCAGAATCAGCCCCAGCATTTT.

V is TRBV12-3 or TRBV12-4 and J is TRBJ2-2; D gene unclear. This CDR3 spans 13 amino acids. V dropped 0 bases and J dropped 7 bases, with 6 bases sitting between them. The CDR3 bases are TGTGCCAGCAGTTTAGCGCTACTCGGGGAGCTGTTTTTT. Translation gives CASSLALLGELFF.

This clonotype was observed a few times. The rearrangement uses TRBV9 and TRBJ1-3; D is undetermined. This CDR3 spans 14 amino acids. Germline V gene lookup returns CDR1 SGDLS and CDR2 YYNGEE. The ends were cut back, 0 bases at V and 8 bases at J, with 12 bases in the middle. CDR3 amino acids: CASSVESGEDTIYF. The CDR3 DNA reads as TGTGCCAGCAGCGTAGAATCGGGTGAGGACACCATATATTTT.

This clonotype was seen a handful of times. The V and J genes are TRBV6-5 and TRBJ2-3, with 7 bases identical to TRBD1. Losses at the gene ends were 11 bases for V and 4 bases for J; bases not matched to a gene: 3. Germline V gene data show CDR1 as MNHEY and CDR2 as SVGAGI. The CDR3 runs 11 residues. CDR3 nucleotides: TGTGCCGCACAGGGGCCAGATACGCAGTATTTT. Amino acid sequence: CAAQGPDTQYF.

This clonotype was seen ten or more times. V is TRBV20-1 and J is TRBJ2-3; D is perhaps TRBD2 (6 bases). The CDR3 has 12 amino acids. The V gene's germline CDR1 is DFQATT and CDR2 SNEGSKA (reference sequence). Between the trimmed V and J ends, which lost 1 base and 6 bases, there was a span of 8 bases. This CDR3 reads CSARVGGDTQYF. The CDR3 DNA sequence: TGCAGTGCTAGAGTTGGGGGGGATACGCAGTATTTT.

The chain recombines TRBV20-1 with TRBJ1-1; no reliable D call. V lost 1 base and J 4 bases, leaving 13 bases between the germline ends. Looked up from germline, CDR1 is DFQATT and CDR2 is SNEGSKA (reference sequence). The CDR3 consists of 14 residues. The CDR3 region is CSARGPAQVTEAFF. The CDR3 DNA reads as TGCAGTGCTAGAGGTCCGGCTCAGGTCACTGAAGCTTTCTTT.